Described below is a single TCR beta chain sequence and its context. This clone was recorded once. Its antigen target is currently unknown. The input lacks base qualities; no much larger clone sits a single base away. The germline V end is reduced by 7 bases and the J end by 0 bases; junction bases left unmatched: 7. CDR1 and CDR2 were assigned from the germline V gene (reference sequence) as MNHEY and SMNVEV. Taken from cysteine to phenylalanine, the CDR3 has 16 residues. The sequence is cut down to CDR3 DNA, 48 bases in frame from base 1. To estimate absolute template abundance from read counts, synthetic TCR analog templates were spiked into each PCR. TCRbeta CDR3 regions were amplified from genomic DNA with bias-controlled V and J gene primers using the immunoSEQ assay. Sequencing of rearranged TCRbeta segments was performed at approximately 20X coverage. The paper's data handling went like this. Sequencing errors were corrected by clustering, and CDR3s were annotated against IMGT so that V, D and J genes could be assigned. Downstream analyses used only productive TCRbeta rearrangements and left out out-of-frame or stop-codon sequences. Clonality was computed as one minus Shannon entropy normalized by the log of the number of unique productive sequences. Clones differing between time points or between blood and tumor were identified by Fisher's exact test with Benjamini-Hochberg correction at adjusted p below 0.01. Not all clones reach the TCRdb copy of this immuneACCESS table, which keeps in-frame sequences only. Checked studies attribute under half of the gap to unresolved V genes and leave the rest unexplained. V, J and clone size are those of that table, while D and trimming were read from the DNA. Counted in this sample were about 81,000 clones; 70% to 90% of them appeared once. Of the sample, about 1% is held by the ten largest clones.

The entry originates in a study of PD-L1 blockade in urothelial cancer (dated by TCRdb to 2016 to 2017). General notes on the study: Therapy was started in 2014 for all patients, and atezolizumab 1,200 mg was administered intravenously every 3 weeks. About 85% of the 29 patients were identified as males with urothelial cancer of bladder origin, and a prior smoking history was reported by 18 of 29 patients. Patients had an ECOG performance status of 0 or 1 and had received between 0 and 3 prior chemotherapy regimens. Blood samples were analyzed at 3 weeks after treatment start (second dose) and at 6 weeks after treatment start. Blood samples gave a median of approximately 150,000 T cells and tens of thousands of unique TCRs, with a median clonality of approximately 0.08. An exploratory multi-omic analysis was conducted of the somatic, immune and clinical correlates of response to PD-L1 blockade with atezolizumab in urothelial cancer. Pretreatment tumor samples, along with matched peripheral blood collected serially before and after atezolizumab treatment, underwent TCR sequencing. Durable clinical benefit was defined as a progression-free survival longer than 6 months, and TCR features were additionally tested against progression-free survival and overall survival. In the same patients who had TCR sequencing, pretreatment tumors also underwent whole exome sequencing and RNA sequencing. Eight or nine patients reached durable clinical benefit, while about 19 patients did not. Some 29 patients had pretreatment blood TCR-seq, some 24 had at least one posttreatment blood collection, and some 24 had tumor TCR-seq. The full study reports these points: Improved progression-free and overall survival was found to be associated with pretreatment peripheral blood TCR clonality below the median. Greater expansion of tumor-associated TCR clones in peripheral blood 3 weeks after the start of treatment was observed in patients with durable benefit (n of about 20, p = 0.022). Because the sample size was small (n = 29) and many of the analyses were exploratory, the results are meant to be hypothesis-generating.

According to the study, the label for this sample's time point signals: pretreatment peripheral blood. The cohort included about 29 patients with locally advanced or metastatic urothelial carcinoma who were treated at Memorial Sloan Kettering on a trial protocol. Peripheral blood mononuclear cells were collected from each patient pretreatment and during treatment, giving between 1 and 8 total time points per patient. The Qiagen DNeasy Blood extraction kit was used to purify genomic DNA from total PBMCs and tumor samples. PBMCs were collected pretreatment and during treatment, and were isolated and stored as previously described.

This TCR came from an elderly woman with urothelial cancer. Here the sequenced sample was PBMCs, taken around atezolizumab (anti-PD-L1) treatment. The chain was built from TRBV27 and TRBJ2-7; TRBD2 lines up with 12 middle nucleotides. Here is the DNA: TGTGCCAGCATCCGGCTAGCGGGAGGGCCCTCCTACGAGCAGTACTTC. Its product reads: CASIRLAGGPSYEQYF.